These 16 T cell receptor beta chains came from one sample sequenced in a study of T-cell reconstitution after alpha-beta-depleted transplantation in children. Findings of the study overall: Among T cells one year after transplant, newly produced cells accounted for most counts and diversity.

These receptors lack a known antigen. Unique molecular identifiers were incorporated when the TCRbeta library was constructed. TCRdb re-called the PCR reads with MiXCR, one entry per CDR3 protein. Among approximately 300,000 distinct CDR3 sequences, nearly 8% were seen once, and the ten largest hold around 10%. Material: peripheral blood, obtained 360 days after TCRalphabeta/CD19-depleted stem cell transplant. Receptor source: a female patient aged 2-9 years who had a stem cell transplant for Fanconi anemia, so the T cells may come from the graft donor.

Ten or more counts support this clonotype. The CDR3: CATSDSKGASYEQYV. The DNA for the CDR3 is TGTGCCACCAGTGACTCTAAGGGAGCCTCCTACGAGCAGTACGTC. This chain uses TRBV24-1 with TRBJ2-7; D is perhaps TRBD2 (5 bases). This CDR3 is built from 15 residues. Between the trimmed V and J ends, which lost 4 bases and 0 bases, there was a span of 12 bases. CDR1 and CDR2 (germline): KGHDR, SFDVKD.

The table lists this clonotype with a few counts. The rearrangement links TRBV19 to TRBJ2-1; D is unresolved. The CDR3 sequence is 14 residues long. Germline CDR1 and CDR2: LNHDA and SQIVND (reference sequence). Trimming removed 5 bases at V and 6 bases at J, with 14 bases between. The CDR3 region is CASSLTEQPNEQFF. As DNA, the CDR3 is TGTGCCAGTAGTTTGACGGAACAACCCAATGAGCAGTTCTTC.

This clonotype was seen repeatedly, ten times or more. This sequence joins TRBV7-9 and TRBJ1-5; the D is unclear. This CDR3 spans 13 amino acids. CDR1 SEHNR and CDR2 FQNEAQ come from the germline V gene (reference sequence). The germline V and J ends were trimmed by 1 base and 4 bases, with 5 bases remaining between them. CDR3 protein: CASSLEYNQPQHF. In DNA form, the CDR3 reads TGTGCCAGCAGCTTAGAGTATAATCAGCCCCAGCATTTT.

V gene TRBV2 combines with J gene TRBJ1-5; 11 bases are shared with TRBD1. The ends lost 10 bases at V and 7 bases at J; junction bases unmatched: 12. In germline, CDR1 is SNHLY, CDR2 FYNNEI. This CDR3 comprises 15 residues. For the CDR3, the DNA is TGTGCCACCCGCAGAGGACAGGGGGCTGGACAGCCCCAGCATTTT. Protein product: CATRRGQGAGQPQHF. Combining the CDR3 with reference TRBV2 and TRBJ1-5 gives the whole variable domain EPEVTQTPSHQVTQMGQEVILRCVPISNHLYFYWYRQILGQKVEFLVSFYNNEISEKSEIFDDQFSVERPDGSNFTLKIRSTKLEDSAMYFCATRRGQGAGQPQHFGDGTRLSIL.

The chain has TRBV6-5 and TRBJ2-2; D may correspond to TRBD1 or TRBD2 (5 bases each). Germline CDR1 is MNHEY and CDR2 is SVGAGI. CDR3 length: 15 amino acids. V was cut by 5 bases and J by 3 bases, with 13 bases left in between. CDR3 nucleotide sequence: TGTGCCAGCAGTCCCGGGACGTCTGACACCGGGGAGCTGTTTTTT. Its translation is CASSPGTSDTGELFF.

This clonotype came up many times. The CDR3 bases are TGTGCCAGCAGTCGACAGGGCGATCAGCCCCAGCATTTT. This sequence encodes CASSRQGDQPQHF. The chain employs TRBV3-1 and TRBJ1-5; 7 bases fit TRBD1. The V and J ends lost 6 bases and 5 bases, in that order; junction bases with no gene match: 4. The CDR3 runs 13 residues. Germline assignment: CDR1 LGHDT and CDR2 YNNKEL (reference sequence).

This clonotype was detected ten times or more. V and J are TRBV12-3 or TRBV12-4 and TRBJ2-1, with D perhaps given as TRBD1 or TRBD2 (5 bases each). The CDR3 covers 13 residues. Trimming left V 6 bases short and J 6 bases short, with 12 bases between. In DNA form, the CDR3 reads TGTGCCAGCAGCCTGGGACGATTCAATGAGCAGTTCTTC. Translation gives CASSLGRFNEQFF.

This clonotype was recorded at least ten times. The J gene is TRBJ2-5, the V gene TRBV20-1; D is perhaps TRBD2 (5 bases). There are 11 residues in the CDR3. V lost 5 bases, J lost 4 bases, and 8 bases lay in between. The germline V gene encodes CDR1 DFQATT and CDR2 SNEGSKA (reference sequence). CDR3 in amino acids: CSAERGETQYF. The CDR3 nucleotides are TGCAGTGCTGAACGGGGAGAGACCCAGTACTTC.

This clonotype was observed many times. The V and J genes are TRBV5-1 and TRBJ1-1; D gene uncertain. V was cut by 0 bases and J by 3 bases, with 18 bases left in between. CDR1 is SGHRS and CDR2 is YFSETQ in the germline V gene. The CDR3 length is 17 residues. The CDR3 loop is CASSLERVKRDDTEAFF. The DNA of the CDR3 is TGCGCCAGCAGCTTGGAGCGCGTCAAGCGGGATGACACTGAAGCTTTCTTT.

In this sample, this clonotype turned up many times. This chain connects TRBV20-1 to TRBJ2-1; no clear D. The CDR3 is made up of 15 amino acids. Between the trimmed V and J ends, which lost 0 bases and 6 bases, there was a span of 15 bases. CDR1 DFQATT and CDR2 SNEGSKA come from the germline V gene (reference sequence). The CDR3 reads CSAREKLSWGNEQFF. As DNA, the CDR3 is TGCAGTGCTAGAGAAAAACTCTCTTGGGGCAATGAGCAGTTCTTC.

This rearrangement joins TRBV18 to TRBJ1-2, with D possibly TRBD1 on 5 matching bases. The V end was cut by 0 bases, the J end by 7 bases, with 9 bases between. The CDR3 spans 13 residues. Germline values: CDR1 KGHSH, CDR2 LQKENI. This CDR3 is CASSPPPGLGYTF. Here the CDR3 DNA reads TGTGCCAGCTCACCACCGCCAGGGCTTGGCTACACCTTC.

This clonotype was seen only a few times. The rearrangement links TRBV6-6 to TRBJ2-7, with D uncertain. Germline CDR1 MNHNY, CDR2 SVGAGI (reference sequence). The germline V and J ends were trimmed by 7 bases and 5 bases, with 9 bases remaining between them. CDR3 length: 11 amino acids. The CDR3 region has the DNA TGTGCCAGCACTCAACGGGACGAGCAGTACTTC. It is translated as CASTQRDEQYF.

This chain joins TRBV4-3 and TRBJ2-5; 7 bases fit TRBD2. Germline V lookup: CDR1 LGHNA, CDR2 YSLEER. Trimming removed 4 bases from V and 5 bases from J; junction bases left unmatched: 10. This CDR3 has 15 residues. The CDR3 region has the DNA TGCGCCAGCAGCCGAAAATACGGGGGGACGGAGACCCAGTACTTC. Protein sequence: CASSRKYGGTETQYF.

This clonotype was counted at least ten times. CDR3 amino acids: CASSLFGQGALGEQYF. CDR3 DNA: TGTGCCAGCAGCTTGTTTGGACAGGGGGCACTCGGAGAGCAGTACTTC. The chain uses TRBV5-6 and TRBJ2-7; 11 bases are a match to TRBD1. This CDR3 spans 16 amino acids. Germline V lookup: CDR1 SGHDT, CDR2 YYEEEE. V lost 1 base, J lost 7 bases, and 10 bases stayed unmatched.

This clonotype has at least ten counts. V and J are TRBV18 and TRBJ2-1; D unclear. The CDR3 has 11 amino acids. Germline-derived CDR1 and CDR2 are KGHSH and LQKENI. With 5 bases removed from V and 8 bases from J, the gap between germline ends came to 7 bases. In DNA, the CDR3 is TGTGCCAGCTCAGTGGGATATGAGCAGTTCTTC. It translates to CASSVGYEQFF.

This clonotype was picked up many times. J is TRBJ1-2 and V is TRBV7-8; a possible D gene is TRBD1 (5 bases). Trimming cost V 5 bases and J 2 bases, with 18 bases left between them. There are 16 residues in the CDR3. From germline, CDR1 is SGHVS and CDR2 FQNEAQ. CDR3 DNA sequence: TGTGCCAGCAGCCCTACGGGACGTGTGGGGAACTATGGCTACACCTTC. It is translated as CASSPTGRVGNYGYTF.